This is a list of T cell receptor beta chains from one sample in a study of blood T cell repertoires in COVID-19. Profiling relied on immunoSEQ multiplex PCR, and the TCRdb table lists in-frame clones only, not all of them. The sample contains about 300,000 clones, nearly 90% of which appear only once. The sequencing input was PBMCs or T cells enriched from blood (not recorded which). The source of these receptors is a woman aged 45-60 years who had been exposed to COVID-19. CDR3s include the opening cysteine and the closing phenylalanine or tryptophan. D genes are given only for firm matches. Rows give clone size only sometimes, using once, few, many, or a class for an expanded clone.

TGCGCCAGCAGCCGCGTGCAGGGGGCTCTGGAGGGTGAGCAGTTCTTC,CASSRVQGALEGEQFF,TRBD1,TRBJ2-1,TRBV4-1,-
TGTGCCAGCAGTCGGACAAGTTTTAACACAGATACGCAGTATTTT,CASSRTSFNTDTQYF,-,TRBJ2-3,TRBV6-5,-
TGTGCCAGCACCCGAGCAGGGGTCCGCATATATTTT,CASTRAGVRIYF,-,TRBJ1-3,TRBV14,-
TGTGCCAGCAGCCGAGAACTTACTCAGCCCCAGCATTTT,CASSRELTQPQHF,-,TRBJ1-5,TRBV12-3/TRBV12-4,-
TGTGCCAGCAGCCAAGGGACCGGGATGAACACCGGGGAGCTGTTTTTT,CASSQGTGMNTGELFF,-,TRBJ2-2,TRBV4-2,-
TGTGCCAGCAGCCTATCCGGGACAGGGGGCGATGAGCAGTTCTTC,CASSLSGTGGDEQFF,TRBD1,TRBJ2-1,TRBV11-3,few
TGTGCCAGTAGCCGAACGAGGGCAAGGAACCTTGAAAAACTGTTTTTT,CASSRTRARNLEKLFF,-,TRBJ1-4,TRBV19,-
TGTGCCAGCAGTTACTCGTCCAGGGGCGATCAGCCCCAGCATTTT,CASSYSSRGDQPQHF,-,TRBJ1-5,TRBV6-5,-
TGTGCCAGCAGTTTTTTCCACGGAGGGAGATATAGCAATCAGCCCCAGCATTTT,CASSFFHGGRYSNQPQHF,-,TRBJ1-5,TRBV6-2/TRBV6-3,-
TGTGCCAGCAGCTTAAACAGGGGAACAGATACGCAGTATTTT,CASSLNRGTDTQYF,TRBD1,TRBJ2-3,TRBV7-9,-
TGTGCCTGGACCCGGAGCCTCTCCTACGAGCAGTACTTC,CAWTRSLSYEQYF,-,TRBJ2-7,TRBV30,-
TGCGCCAGCAGCTTGGCCGAGGGCTACGAGCAGTACTTC,CASSLAEGYEQYF,-,TRBJ2-7,TRBV5-1,-
TGTGCCAGCAGTCTCCGTCGGGAAACAAATCAGCCCCAGCATTTT,CASSLRRETNQPQHF,-,TRBJ1-5,TRBV27,-
TGCGCCAGCAGCTTTCTAGGGGGATTTGGCTATGGCTACACCTTC,CASSFLGGFGYGYTF,-,TRBJ1-2,TRBV5-1,-
TGTGCCAGCAGAACAGGGACCTTGAGCAATCAGCCCCAGCATTTT,CASRTGTLSNQPQHF,-,TRBJ1-5,TRBV2,-
TGTGCCAGCAAAAGGCAGGGGGCCGTCACCGGGGAGCTGTTTTTT,CASKRQGAVTGELFF,TRBD1,TRBJ2-2,TRBV2,-
TGTGCCAGCAGTTTCCCCGGGACTAGCGGGGGCTACGACAATGAGCAGTTCTTC,CASSFPGTSGGYDNEQFF,TRBD2,TRBJ2-1,TRBV7-2,-
TGTGCCAGCAGCTTGGCCGGGGGGAACTATGGCTACACCTTC,CASSLAGGNYGYTF,-,TRBJ1-2,TRBV5-4,-
TGTGCCAGCCGAGGGACTAGCGGGGGGGCCTTTTGGGAGACCCAGTACTTC,CASRGTSGGAFWETQYF,TRBD2,TRBJ2-5,TRBV7-2,-
TGTGCCAGCGGTTCCGGGACAGGGAACAATCAGCCCCAGCATTTT,CASGSGTGNNQPQHF,TRBD1,TRBJ1-5,TRBV6-5,-